In this sample, the clone carrying this TCR beta chain turned up once. Authors' data handling: Amplification of reference gene primers provided the estimated nucleated cell counts. The protocol was immunoSEQ multiplex PCR, while the TCRdb copy is restricted to in-frame clones and leaves out a portion. V and J calls and clone size come straight from that table; D and trimming were deduced from the DNA. The table lists roughly 260,000 clones, about 87% of them singletons. The sample comes from a study of blood T cell repertoires in COVID-19. Study-level background: Sites across the United States, Italy and Spain contributed samples from acute and convalescent COVID-19. Sample material is recorded as cDNA or gDNA derived from T cells, B-cell-depleted T cells, or PBMCs.

CDR1 is LNHDA, CDR2 SQIVND, per germline (reference sequence). V lost 2 bases to trimming and J lost 0 bases, with 9 bases between them. CDR3 size: 15 residues. This clonotype originated in a man aged 55 to 70 who had recovered from COVID-19. The material sequenced was peripheral blood. The chain combines TRBV19 with TRBJ2-3; the D gene is possibly TRBD2 (6 bases). Here the CDR3 reads CASSIIAASTDTQYF. The CDR3 DNA sequence: TGTGCCAGTAGTATAATAGCGGCTAGCACAGATACGCAGTATTTT.